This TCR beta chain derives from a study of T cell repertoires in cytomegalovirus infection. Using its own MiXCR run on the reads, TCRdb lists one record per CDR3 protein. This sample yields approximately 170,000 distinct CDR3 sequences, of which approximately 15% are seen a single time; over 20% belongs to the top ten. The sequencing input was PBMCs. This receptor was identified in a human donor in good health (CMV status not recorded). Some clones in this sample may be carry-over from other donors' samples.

Here the CDR3 reads CASSSPEGEQYF. The CDR3 nucleotides are TGCGCCAGCAGCTCGCCGGAGGGGGAGCAGTACTTC. The chain couples TRBV5-1 to TRBJ2-7; tentatively, D is TRBD2 (6 bases). Per germline, CDR1 SGHRS and CDR2 YFSETQ. The CDR3 is made up of 12 amino acids. V lost 3 bases, J lost 7 bases, and 11 bases lay in between.